Below, one T cell receptor (beta chain) is given with its context. As processed by the authors: Amplification from reference gene primers served as the basis for estimated nucleated cell counts. Method: immunoSEQ multiplex PCR; TCRdb's copy keeps in-frame clones and lacks some. V, J and clone size were drawn from that table, and D and trimming were deduced from the DNA. The sample lists about 190,000 clones; 85% to 90% were seen once. The sample originates from a study of blood T cell repertoires in COVID-19. As for the study in general: COVID-19 samples, acute and convalescent, were from the United States, Italy and Spain. The cDNA or gDNA used as material had been derived from T cells, B-cell-depleted T cells, or PBMCs.

Trimming left V 2 bases short and J 7 bases short, with 17 bases between. This CDR3 spans 15 amino acids. Per germline, CDR1 MNHEY and CDR2 SVGAGI. The chain carries TRBV6-5 and TRBJ1-2; D is unclear. The sample taken for sequencing was peripheral blood. This sequence was found in a man between 45 and 60 years old with acute or convalescent COVID-19. CDR3: CASSYLTRGSGGYTF. The CDR3 DNA follows: TGTGCCAGCAGTTACCTCACTCGCGGCTCGGGTGGCTACACCTTC.